Detailed here is one T cell receptor (beta chain). The V end was cut by 3 bases, the J end by 3 bases, with 8 bases between. Germline lookup yields CDR1 SQVTM and CDR2 ANQGSEA. This CDR3 is built from 13 residues. In the authors' methods: By means of reference gene primer amplification, nucleated cell counts were estimated. Only in-frame clones appear in the TCRdb table, and some are missing; sequencing was by immunoSEQ multiplex PCR. V, J and clone size derive from that table, while D and trimming were established from the DNA sequence. The sample includes tens of thousands of clones, roughly 80% seen only once; the top ten take more than 10%. The data were taken from a study of blood T cell repertoires in COVID-19. Study-wide background: There were acute and convalescent COVID-19 samples, and they came from the United States, Italy and Spain. T cells, B-cell-depleted T cells, or PBMCs supplied cDNA or gDNA.

The sequence was obtained from a human donor in a cohort sampled during active COVID-19. Sample: peripheral blood. The genes are TRBV29-1 and TRBJ2-2, with D perhaps matching TRBD2 (6 bases). CDR3 sequence: CSVESGDTGELFF. Here the CDR3 DNA reads TGCAGCGTTGAGTCGGGGGACACCGGGGAGCTGTTTTTT.